The subject of this entry is one TCR beta chain. Its antigen remains unidentified. Germline CDR1 reads SGHVS; CDR2 reads FQNEAQ. This CDR3 spans 18 amino acids. V shed 0 bases and J 4 bases; nucleotides not matched to a gene: 14. This record comes from a study of cytomegalovirus exposure and HLA in healthy donors. The study's findings and limits: In a later analysis, several top co-occurrence clusters appeared linked to parvovirus B19, influenza, CMV and Epstein-Barr virus.

Primers: 60 Vbeta forward and 13 Jbeta reverse. Repertoires were generated with immunoSEQ multiplex PCR, while TCRdb's copy carries only in-frame clones and drops some. This sample has around 170,000 clones, with more than 80% found just once. Sequenced sample: PBMCs. This sequence was found in a woman aged 50 to 60 in good health and CMV-seropositive. The genes are TRBV7-8 and TRBJ1-1, with 7 bases lining up with TRBD1. The CDR3 is CASSLAPRIEGAGTEAFF. The DNA of the CDR3 is TGTGCCAGCAGCTTAGCTCCACGGATTGAGGGGGCGGGCACTGAAGCTTTCTTT.